One and the same sample provided the 10 T cell receptor beta chains below, sequenced in a study of blood T cell repertoires in COVID-19. Produced via immunoSEQ multiplex PCR; TCRdb's table is partial and in-frame only. The table records around 180,000 clones, almost 80% of them present only once. The sequenced sample consisted of peripheral blood. These receptor sequences come from a man aged 60 to 69 with active or convalescent COVID-19.

As regards this clone: A much more abundant neighbour one base away suggests this may be a read error. The genes are TRBV5-5 and TRBJ2-7; 8 nucleotides agree with TRBD2. The CDR3 contains 13 residues. With V trimmed by 4 bases and J by 2 bases, 2 bases remained unmatched. The germline V gene has CDR1 SGHKS and CDR2 YYEKEE (reference sequence). The DNA of the CDR3 is TGTGCCAGCAGCCCCGGGAGGGCCTACGAGCAGTACTTC. The encoded protein is CASSPGRAYEQYF.

The chain combines TRBV18 with TRBJ1-4; the D is unclear. The ends were cut back, 3 bases at V and 0 bases at J, with 11 bases in the middle. This CDR3 contains 16 residues. Germline lookup yields CDR1 KGHSH and CDR2 LQKENI. This chain's CDR3 is CASSPLTPATNEKLFF. In DNA, the CDR3 is TGTGCCAGCTCACCCTTGACACCAGCAACTAATGAAAAACTGTTTTTT.

This chain joins TRBV6-6 and TRBJ1-5, with TRBD1 matching over 8 bases. Germline CDR1 and CDR2: MNHNY and SVGAGI (reference sequence). V was pared by 6 bases and J by 7 bases, with 5 bases of the junction left unmatched. This CDR3 has 13 residues. In DNA, the CDR3 is TGTGCCAGCAGCGGACAGGGTGACCAGCCCCAGCATTTT. Amino acid sequence: CASSGQGDQPQHF.

V is TRBV6-5 and J is TRBJ1-1; 8 nucleotides match TRBD1. Germline V CDR1 and CDR2: MNHEY, SVGAGI. V trimming: 2 bases; J trimming: 1 base; junction bases outside the gene matches: 3. The CDR3 spans 15 residues. The CDR3 reads CASSYGQGWNTEAFF. CDR3 DNA sequence: TGTGCCAGCAGTTACGGACAGGGCTGGAACACTGAAGCTTTCTTT.

The chain links TRBV12-3 or TRBV12-4 to TRBJ1-2; D remains ambiguous. V was clipped by 6 bases and J by 8 bases, with 16 bases between them. The CDR3 runs 13 residues. CDR3 sequence: CASSLLMAPGYTF. In DNA form, the CDR3 reads TGTGCCAGCAGCCTCCTTATGGCCCCCGGCTACACCTTC.

The V gene is TRBV9, the J gene TRBJ2-1; D might be TRBD1 (8 bases). Trimming left V 4 bases short and J 8 bases short, with 16 bases between. CDR3 length equals 14 residues. The germline gives CDR1 SGDLS, CDR2 YYNGEE. DNA of the CDR3: TGTGCCAGCAGCACAGGGGGGGTCGGGTATGAGCAGTTCTTC. Translated: CASSTGGVGYEQFF.

The chain uses TRBV7-2 and TRBJ1-5; 8 bases agree with TRBD1. The trim removed 3 bases at V and 2 bases at J, leaving 3 bases unmatched. Germline CDR1 is SGHTA and CDR2 is FQGNSA. This CDR3 region has 15 residues. The CDR3 is CASSLTGEGNQPQHF. CDR3 DNA sequence: TGTGCCAGCAGCTTGACAGGGGAAGGCAATCAGCCCCAGCATTTT.

This clone turned up a few times. The chain uses TRBV7-8 and TRBJ2-5; TRBD2 matches 10 bases. Germline CDR1 SGHVS, CDR2 FQNEAQ. Trimming removed 1 base from V and 7 bases from J; junction bases left unmatched: 3. The CDR3 is 14 residues long. CDR3 DNA: TGTGCCAGCAGCTTAGAGGAGCGGGGGGGGACCCAGTACTTC. This translates into CASSLEERGGTQYF.

V usage is TRBV7-9 and J usage is TRBJ2-7; TRBD2 matches at 8 bases. V lost 5 bases to trimming and J lost 3 bases; unmatched junction nucleotides: 12. The CDR3 is 16 amino acids. CDR1 and CDR2 (germline): SEHNR, FQNEAQ (reference sequence). CDR3 in amino acids: CASSPRLSGMLYEQYF. The DNA for the CDR3 is TGTGCCAGCAGCCCCCGGCTTAGCGGGATGCTCTACGAGCAGTACTTC. The full variable domain, rest sourced from reference TRBV7-9 and TRBJ2-7, is DTGVSQNPRHKITKRGQNVTFRCDPISEHNRLYWYRQTLGQGPEFLTYFQNEAQLEKSRLLSDRFSAERPKGSFSTLEIQRTEQGDSAMYLCASSPRLSGMLYEQYFGPGTRLTVT.

This sequence joins TRBV27 and TRBJ2-1; D might be TRBD2 (5 bases). V gave up 8 bases and J gave up 2 bases, with 10 bases separating them. Per germline, CDR1 MNHEY and CDR2 SMNVEV (reference sequence). There are 13 residues in the CDR3. This CDR3 is CASGSPPYNEQFF. The CDR3 region has the DNA TGTGCCAGCGGGAGCCCCCCCTACAATGAGCAGTTCTTC.